This is a list of T cell receptor beta chains from one sample in a study of beta chain features in type 1 diabetes. The assay was immunoSEQ multiplex PCR, and TCRdb's table has in-frame clones only and misses some. The repertoire holds some 900,000 clones, with under 20% as singletons. Specimen: naive CD4+ T cells from blood. The receptors derive from a woman aged 18-29 years in good health. The CDR3 runs from the conserved cysteine through the conserved F or W. D genes are given only for firm matches. The listing skips clone size in some rows; elsewhere it reads once, few, many or a size class.

CDR3 protein | D gene | V gene | clone size | J gene
CASSLQVETQYF | NA | TRBV5-6 | few | TRBJ2-5
CASSLFPPGGTALNTEAFF | TRBD1 | TRBV27 | once | TRBJ1-1
CASSVGPVGYEQYF | NA | TRBV9 | NA | TRBJ2-7
CASSSTGLRETQYF | NA | TRBV7-8 | NA | TRBJ2-5
CASSRLGEIHNEQFF | NA | TRBV18 | few | TRBJ2-1
CASSVTGGGSPLHF | NA | TRBV25-1 | few | TRBJ1-6
CASSLAEQGNTGELFF | NA | TRBV5-1 | once | TRBJ2-2
CASSLESTDTQYF | NA | TRBV5-8 | NA | TRBJ2-3
CASSLRARDRSYEQYF | TRBD1 | TRBV7-9 | NA | TRBJ2-7
CASSYAGTSGSYEQYF | TRBD2 | TRBV6-6 | NA | TRBJ2-7
CASSLNPGLPSGQYF | NA | TRBV28 | NA | TRBJ2-7
CASTGNLGQGLGPNYGYTF | TRBD1 | TRBV2 | NA | TRBJ1-2
CASSQSLSGANVLTF | NA | TRBV5-1 | few | TRBJ2-6
CASSLGQGANTDTQYF | TRBD1 | TRBV5-1 | NA | TRBJ2-3
CATTPRRAPEQYF | NA | TRBV23-1 | NA | NA
CASSTVILAGDNEQFF | TRBD2 | TRBV18 | NA | TRBJ2-1
CATKRSSGETQYF | TRBD2 | TRBV15 | NA | TRBJ2-5
CASSLTGYHYEQYF | TRBD1 | TRBV5-1 | NA | TRBJ2-7